One T cell receptor beta chain is described in this entry. Its antigen is unknown. It has no much larger one-base neighbor in the sample; base qualities were not kept. The data belong to a study of response to subunit inactivated influenza vaccine (dated by TCRdb to between 2018 and 2020). Context from the whole study: Deep quantitative T cell receptor repertoire profiling was used in the study to track responses to a trivalent subunit inactivated influenza vaccine. Broader findings and caveats from the paper: The authors proposed that each seasonal influenza vaccination may bring in only a limited number of new T cells.

The library was generated by RT-PCR. Sequenced using an Illumina HiSeq 2500. TCRdb reran the public reads through fastp at Q25 and MiXCR, keeping productive beta chains. Rows are unified per CDR3 protein, each entry keeping the most common DNA and genes. The sample yields about 480,000 distinct CDR3 sequences; approximately 24% were counted once. Jointly, the top ten make up under 2.5% of the sample. Germline trimming: 6 bases from V, 4 bases from J; junction bases outside gene matches: 6. As encoded in the germline V gene, CDR1 is MDHEN while CDR2 is SYDVKM. The CDR3 runs 14 residues from the cysteine to the phenylalanine. The sequence is cut down to CDR3 DNA, 42 bases in frame from base 1.

Rearrangement joined TRBV28 to TRBJ1-1; 9 bases in between match TRBD1. The sequence was obtained from a man aged 50-60 years who received an inactivated influenza vaccine. Donor details come from another sample of the same person, matched by shared clones. Source: CD4+ T cells sorted from PBMCs, taken about 5 days after vaccination. The CDR3 protein: CASSVRDRVTEAFF. At the DNA level, the sequence is TGTGCCAGCAGCGTCCGGGACAGGGTCACTGAAGCTTTCTTT. Reference TRBV28 and TRBJ1-1 genes cover what lies past the CDR3, so the full variable domain is DVKVTQSSRYLVKRTGEKVFLECVQDMDHENMFWYRQDPGLGLRLIYFSYDVKMKEKGDIPEGYSVSREKKERFSLILESASTNQTSMYLCASSVRDRVTEAFFGQGTRLTVV.